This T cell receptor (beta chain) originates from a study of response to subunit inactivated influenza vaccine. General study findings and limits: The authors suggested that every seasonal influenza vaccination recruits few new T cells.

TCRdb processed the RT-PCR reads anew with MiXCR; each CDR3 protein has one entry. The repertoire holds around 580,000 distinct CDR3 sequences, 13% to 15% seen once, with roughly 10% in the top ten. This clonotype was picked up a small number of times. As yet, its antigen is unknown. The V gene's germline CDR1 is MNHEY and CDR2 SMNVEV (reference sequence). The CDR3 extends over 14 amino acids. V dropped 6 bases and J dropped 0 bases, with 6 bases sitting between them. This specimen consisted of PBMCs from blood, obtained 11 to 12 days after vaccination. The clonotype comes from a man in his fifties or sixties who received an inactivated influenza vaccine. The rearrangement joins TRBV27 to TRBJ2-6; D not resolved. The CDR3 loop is CASRRSSGANVLTF. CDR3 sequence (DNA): TGTGCCAGCAGGAGGAGCTCTGGGGCCAACGTCCTGACTTTC.